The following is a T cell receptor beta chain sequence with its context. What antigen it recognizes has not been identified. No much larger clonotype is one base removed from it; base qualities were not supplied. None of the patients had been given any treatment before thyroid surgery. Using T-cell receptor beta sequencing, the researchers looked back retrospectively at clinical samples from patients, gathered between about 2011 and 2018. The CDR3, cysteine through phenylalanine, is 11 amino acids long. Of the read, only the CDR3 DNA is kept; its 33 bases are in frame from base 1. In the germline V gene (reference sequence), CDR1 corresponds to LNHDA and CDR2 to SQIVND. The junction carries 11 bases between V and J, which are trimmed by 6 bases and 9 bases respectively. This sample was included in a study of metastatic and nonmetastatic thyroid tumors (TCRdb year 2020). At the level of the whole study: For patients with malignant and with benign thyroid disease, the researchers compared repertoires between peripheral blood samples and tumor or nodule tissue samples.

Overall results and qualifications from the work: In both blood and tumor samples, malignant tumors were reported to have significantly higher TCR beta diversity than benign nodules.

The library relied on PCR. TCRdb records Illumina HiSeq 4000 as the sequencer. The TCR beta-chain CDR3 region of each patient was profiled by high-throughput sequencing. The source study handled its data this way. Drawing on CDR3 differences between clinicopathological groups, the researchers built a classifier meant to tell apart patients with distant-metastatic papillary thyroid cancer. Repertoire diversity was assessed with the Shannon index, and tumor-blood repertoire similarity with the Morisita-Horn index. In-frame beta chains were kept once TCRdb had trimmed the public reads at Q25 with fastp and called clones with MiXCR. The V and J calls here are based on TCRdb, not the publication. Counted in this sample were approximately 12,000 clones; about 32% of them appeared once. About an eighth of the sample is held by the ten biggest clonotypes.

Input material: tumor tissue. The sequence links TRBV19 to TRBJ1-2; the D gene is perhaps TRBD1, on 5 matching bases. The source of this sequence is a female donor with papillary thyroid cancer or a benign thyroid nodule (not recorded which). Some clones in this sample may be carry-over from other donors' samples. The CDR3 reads CASREGASYTF. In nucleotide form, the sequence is TGTGCCAGTAGGGAAGGGGCCAGCTACACCTTC.